Below, 31 T cell receptor beta chains from the same sample are listed, as sequenced in a study of cytomegalovirus exposure and HLA in healthy donors. Vbeta (60) and Jbeta (13) primers were used in the PCR. Clones were read by immunoSEQ multiplex PCR, and TCRdb kept only the in-frame ones, dropping some. Among fewer than 120,000 clones, approximately 86% were seen once, and the ten largest hold around 2%. The sequenced material came from PBMCs. These receptors originate from a man in his forties in good health and CMV-seronegative.

The rearrangement links TRBV30 to TRBJ1-5; 11 bases are shared with TRBD1. CDR1 is GTSNPN and CDR2 is SVGIG in the germline V gene (reference sequence). The J segment lost 6 bases and the V segment lost 3 bases, leaving 4 bases of the junction unmatched. This CDR3 has 14 amino acids. The CDR3: CAWRPGTGGQPQHF. CDR3 DNA: TGTGCCTGGAGGCCCGGGACAGGGGGTCAGCCCCAGCATTTT.

This chain joins TRBV6-4 and TRBJ1-1; D is undetermined. This CDR3 has 15 residues. Germline CDR1 reads MRHNA; CDR2 reads SNTAGT. Trimming took 4 bases from V and 3 from J, leaving 15 bases between them. This CDR3 is CASSVDEGLDTEAFF. In nucleotides, the CDR3 is TGTGCCAGCAGTGTGGACGAGGGTTTAGACACTGAAGCTTTCTTT.

V and J are TRBV28 and TRBJ2-7, with D perhaps TRBD1 (6 bases). Germline CDR1 is MDHEN and CDR2 is SYDVKM. V was clipped by 4 bases and J by 0 bases, with 16 bases between them. The CDR3 totals 16 residues. The CDR3 loop is CASSYSGTSSSYEQYF. CDR3 DNA sequence: TGTGCCAGCAGTTATTCCGGGACATCGAGCTCCTACGAGCAGTACTTC.

V is TRBV7-2 and J is TRBJ2-7; D might be TRBD1 (5 bases). From germline, CDR1 is SGHTA and CDR2 FQGNSA. V was trimmed by 6 bases and J by 0 bases, leaving 12 bases between them. CDR3 length equals 14 residues. Here the CDR3 DNA reads TGTGCCAGCAGTTCAAAGACAGCCTCCTACGAGCAGTACTTC. This codes for CASSSKTASYEQYF.

This chain connects TRBV29-1 to TRBJ2-7; tentative D call: TRBD1 (6 bases). This CDR3 is built from 12 residues. Trimming shortened V by 3 bases and J by 7 bases, and 13 bases separated the two germline ends. Germline lookup yields CDR1 SQVTM and CDR2 ANQGSEA. CDR3 loop: CSVDRGKGEQYF. As DNA, the CDR3 is TGCAGCGTTGACAGGGGAAAGGGGGAGCAGTACTTC.

The chain couples TRBV6-5 to TRBJ1-5; D uncertain. V lost 6 bases, J lost 0 bases, and 12 bases lay in between. Germline V gene sequence: CDR1 MNHEY, CDR2 SVGAGI. The CDR3 length is 15 residues. The CDR3 sequence is CASSSSLHSNQPQHF. The DNA for the CDR3 is TGTGCCAGCAGCTCCAGTCTTCATAGCAATCAGCCCCAGCATTTT.

The chain links TRBV2 to TRBJ1-1; weak D call: TRBD1 (6 bases). This CDR3 has 15 amino acids. V lost 7 bases, J lost 4 bases, and 19 bases lay in between. Germline CDR1 and CDR2: SNHLY and FYNNEI. The CDR3, as DNA: TGTGCCAGCACCCTAAGGGGGGGGCGAGGCACTGAAGCTTTCTTT. It yields the protein CASTLRGGRGTEAFF.

This clone was found a few times. The V and J genes are TRBV7-9 and TRBJ1-4; D is unresolved. Per the germline V gene, CDR1 is SEHNR and CDR2 is FQNEAQ (reference sequence). This CDR3 has 12 residues. V was cut by 4 bases and J by 7 bases, with 7 bases left in between. The CDR3 coding sequence is TGTGCCAGCAGCTCGACATCTGAAAAACTGTTTTTT. It specifies CASSSTSEKLFF.

This clone came up once. V is TRBV6-5 and J is TRBJ1-2; D might be TRBD1 (5 bases). V was pared by 8 bases and J by 4 bases, with 20 bases between. Germline CDR1 is MNHEY and CDR2 is SVGAGI. The CDR3 totals 15 residues. CDR3 region: CASGTAGLKLYGYTF. As DNA, the CDR3 is TGTGCCAGCGGAACAGCAGGGTTGAAGCTCTATGGCTACACCTTC.

V gene TRBV5-1 combines with J gene TRBJ2-2; 9 bases are a match to TRBD1. Germline V CDR1 and CDR2: SGHRS, YFSETQ. J was trimmed by 7 bases and V by 5 bases; bases with no gene match: 6. CDR3 length: 14 amino acids. The CDR3 loop reads CASRSGQGIGELFF. In DNA form, the CDR3 reads TGCGCCAGCAGGTCCGGACAGGGGATCGGGGAGCTGTTTTTT. The whole variable domain, filled in from reference TRBV5-1 and TRBJ2-2, reads KAGVTQTPRYLIKTRGQQVTLSCSPISGHRSVSWYQQTPGQGLQFLFEYFSETQRNKGNFPGRFSGRQFSNSRSEMNVSTLELGDSALYLCASRSGQGIGELFFGEGSRLTVL.

This clone is a singleton in its sample. The rearrangement joins TRBV7-9 to TRBJ1-2, with D possibly TRBD1 on 6 matching bases. The V end lost 5 bases, the J end lost 12 bases, and 19 bases lay between the germline ends. Per germline, CDR1 SEHNR and CDR2 FQNEAQ (reference sequence). The CDR3 totals 13 residues. The CDR3 DNA is TGTGCCAGCAGCGGGGACACCTTAATGAAGGACACCTTC. Translating gives CASSGDTLMKDTF.

This clone was found once. The V call is TRBV6-1, the J call TRBJ2-5; 10 bases match TRBD2. V shed 5 bases and J 1 base; nucleotides not matched to a gene: 4. The CDR3 loop spans 15 amino acids. In germline, CDR1 is MNHNS, CDR2 SASEGT. The CDR3 reads CASSPAGGPQETQYF. The CDR3 bases are TGTGCCAGCAGTCCAGCGGGGGGGCCCCAAGAGACCCAGTACTTC.

V gene TRBV15 combines with J gene TRBJ1-3; 8 bases align to TRBD1. The trim removed 3 bases at V and 0 bases at J, leaving 7 bases unmatched. CDR1 is LNHNV, CDR2 YYDKDF, per germline (reference sequence). This CDR3 is built from 17 residues. The CDR3 nucleotides read TGTGCCACCAGCAGCGTGACAGGGGTTCCCTCTGGAAACACCATATATTTT. Amino acids: CATSSVTGVPSGNTIYF.

This chain connects TRBV5-4 to TRBJ1-6, with D unresolved. Looked up from germline, CDR1 is SGHNT and CDR2 is YYREEE (reference sequence). The CDR3 loop spans 15 amino acids. Trimming left V 3 bases short and J 8 bases short, with 15 bases between. The CDR3 is CASSSGGINYSPLHF. The CDR3 DNA reads TGTGCCAGCAGCTCCGGAGGGATTAACTATTCACCCCTCCACTTT.

This chain connects TRBV7-2 to TRBJ1-5, with D uncertain. Germline V gene data show CDR1 as SGHTA and CDR2 as FQGNSA. The CDR3 extends over 13 amino acids. Trimming removed 2 bases from V and 7 bases from J, with 9 bases in between. The CDR3 nucleotides are TGTGCCAGCAGCTTACGGTGGGCCCAGCCCCAGCATTTT. Protein sequence: CASSLRWAQPQHF.

The chain combines TRBV9 with TRBJ1-1, with TRBD1 identical over 8 bases. CDR1 and CDR2 from the germline V gene are SGDLS and YYNGEE. J gave up 1 base and V 0 bases, and 2 bases lay outside the gene matches. This CDR3 spans 15 amino acids. As DNA, the CDR3 is TGTGCCAGCAGCGTAGTCGGGACAGGGAACACTGAAGCTTTCTTT. This sequence encodes CASSVVGTGNTEAFF.

The chain links TRBV10-3 to TRBJ2-3, with TRBD2 matching over 8 bases. The CDR3 loop spans 14 amino acids. The V gene end was trimmed by 3 bases and the J gene end by 4 bases; junction bases not matched to a gene: 3. The germline V gene has CDR1 ENHRY and CDR2 SYGVKD. CDR3 nucleotides: TGTGCCATCAGTGACGGGGGGGCCTCAGATACGCAGTATTTT. It codes for CAISDGGASDTQYF.

The J gene is TRBJ1-5, the V gene TRBV6-5; 8 bases fit TRBD1. From germline, CDR1 is MNHEY and CDR2 SVGAGI. V was clipped by 8 bases and J by 2 bases; unmatched bases: 8. CDR3 size: 15 residues. The CDR3 DNA is TGTGCCAGCCGAAAATTGGGACAGGGCAATCAGCCCCAGCATTTT. This sequence encodes CASRKLGQGNQPQHF.

This sequence joins TRBV5-1 and TRBJ1-6; D unclear. The ends were cut back, 4 bases at V and 8 bases at J, with 16 bases in the middle. This CDR3 is built from 15 residues. Looked up from germline, CDR1 is SGHRS and CDR2 is YFSETQ. This CDR3 reads CASSPASAGDSPLHF. In DNA form, the CDR3 reads TGCGCCAGCAGCCCCGCGAGCGCGGGTGATTCACCCCTCCACTTT.

This clone was seen only a few times. Germline is not matched at one junction end, which may reflect a read error. Other DNA variants within this sample encode the same CDR3. The chain recombines TRBV6-6 with TRBJ1-1, with D tentatively TRBD1 (5 bases). The CDR3 loop spans 12 amino acids. CDR1 is MNHNY and CDR2 is SVGAGI in the germline V gene (reference sequence). The DNA for the CDR3 is TGTGCCAGCAGGGACAAGAACACTGAAGCTTTCTTC. As protein: CASRDKNTEAFF.

The J gene is TRBJ1-1, the V gene TRBV5-1; D is uncertain. Per the germline V gene, CDR1 is SGHRS and CDR2 is YFSETQ. Trimming removed 2 bases from V and 5 bases from J, with 10 bases in between. The CDR3 runs to 13 residues. Here the CDR3 reads CASSLTRGTEAFF. The CDR3 region has the DNA TGCGCCAGCAGCTTAACCAGAGGGACTGAAGCTTTCTTT.

The rearrangement uses TRBV5-1 and TRBJ1-3, with a weak D call TRBD1 (6 bases). This CDR3 is built from 16 residues. Germline V CDR1 and CDR2: SGHRS, YFSETQ. Trimming left V 0 bases short and J 0 bases short, with 10 bases between. This CDR3 reads CASSLAGQSSGNTIYF. In nucleotides, the CDR3 is TGCGCCAGCAGCTTGGCCGGACAGAGCTCTGGAAACACCATATATTTT.

The genes are TRBV6-1 and TRBJ2-5; TRBD2 is a possible D gene (7 bases). CDR1 MNHNS and CDR2 SASEGT come from the germline V gene. The CDR3 is 15 residues long. The V gene lost 7 bases and the J gene lost 7 bases, with 22 bases spanning the gap. The CDR3 reads CASTTGGGSRGTQYF. DNA of the CDR3: TGTGCCAGCACCACCGGGGGCGGGAGTCGCGGGACCCAGTACTTC.

The J gene is TRBJ1-1, the V gene TRBV5-1; D is unresolved. V shed 4 bases and J shed 0 bases, with 10 bases lying between them. Per germline, CDR1 SGHRS and CDR2 YFSETQ. This CDR3 contains 14 residues. The CDR3 DNA is TGCGCCAGCAGCCTCACAGTAATGAACACTGAAGCTTTCTTT. Its translation is CASSLTVMNTEAFF.

The V call is TRBV7-2, the J call TRBJ2-2; a weak D match, TRBD2 (6 bases). The CDR3 is 14 amino acids. Germline V CDR1 and CDR2: SGHTA, FQGNSA. Trimming left V 4 bases short and J 7 bases short, with 13 bases between. CDR3 DNA sequence: TGTGCCAGCAGCTACATCGGCGGGGACGGGGAGCTGTTTTTT. It yields the protein CASSYIGGDGELFF. The entire variable domain, with the rest obtained from reference TRBV7-2 and TRBJ2-2, is as follows: GAGVSQSPSNKVTEKGKDVELRCDPISGHTALYWYRQSLGQGLEFLIYFQGNSAPDKSGLPSDRFSAERTGGSVSTLTIQRTQQEDSAVYLCASSYIGGDGELFFGEGSRLTVL.

The chain recombines TRBV6-1 with TRBJ1-2; the match to TRBD1 covers 8 bases. CDR1 is MNHNS and CDR2 is SASEGT in the germline V gene. Trimming removed 1 base from V and 2 bases from J; junction bases left unmatched: 6. This CDR3 region has 16 residues. The CDR3 region has the DNA TGTGCCAGCAGTGAAGTCCAGGGGGCAAGGAACTATGGCTACACCTTC. This translates into CASSEVQGARNYGYTF.

V gene TRBV6-4 combines with J gene TRBJ1-2; 9 bases line up with TRBD1. Germline V gene lookup returns CDR1 MRHNA and CDR2 SNTAGT. The CDR3 is 13 residues long. J lost 4 bases, V lost 6 bases, and 3 bases had no gene match. The CDR3 nucleotides read TGTGCCAGCAGGCCGGGACAGGGCTATGGCTACACCTTC. Residues: CASRPGQGYGYTF.

V and J are TRBV5-1 and TRBJ2-1; D might be TRBD1 (6 bases). This CDR3 has 13 amino acids. CDR1 SGHRS and CDR2 YFSETQ come from the germline V gene. Trimming removed 4 bases at V and 7 bases at J, with 12 bases between. The CDR3 reads CASSLRQGNEQFF. CDR3 DNA: TGCGCCAGCAGCCTGCGGCAGGGGAATGAGCAGTTCTTC.

The chain employs TRBV5-1 and TRBJ1-5; 8 bases are shared with TRBD1. Germline V CDR1 and CDR2: SGHRS, YFSETQ. J was trimmed by 7 bases and V by 4 bases; bases with no gene match: 10. The CDR3 loop spans 15 amino acids. In DNA, the CDR3 is TGCGCCAGCAGCCCGGATGGACAGGGAGGCCAGCCCCAGCATTTT. The encoded protein is CASSPDGQGGQPQHF. The full variable domain, in which reference TRBV5-1 and TRBJ1-5 provide the parts outside the CDR3, is KAGVTQTPRYLIKTRGQQVTLSCSPISGHRSVSWYQQTPGQGLQFLFEYFSETQRNKGNFPGRFSGRQFSNSRSEMNVSTLELGDSALYLCASSPDGQGGQPQHFGDGTRLSIL.

This clone was detected a few times. The V gene is TRBV4-1, the J gene TRBJ2-6; D is perhaps TRBD2 (5 bases). The CDR3 spans 17 residues. Germline CDR1 is MGHRA and CDR2 is YSYEKL. The V end was cut by 1 base, the J end by 1 base, with 11 bases between. CDR3 coding DNA: TGCGCCAGCAGCCAAGTCGGGGTCCAGTCTGGGGCCAACGTCCTGACTTTC. It codes for CASSQVGVQSGANVLTF.

The rearrangement uses TRBV6-4 and TRBJ2-1, with 10 bases that match TRBD2. Germline CDR1 reads MRHNA; CDR2 reads SNTAGT. The CDR3 is 15 amino acids. Germline trimming cut 4 bases from V and 7 bases from J; bases unmatched to any gene: 7. CDR3 loop: CASSALAGRSNEQFF. The CDR3, as DNA: TGTGCCAGCAGTGCACTAGCGGGGAGATCTAATGAGCAGTTCTTC.